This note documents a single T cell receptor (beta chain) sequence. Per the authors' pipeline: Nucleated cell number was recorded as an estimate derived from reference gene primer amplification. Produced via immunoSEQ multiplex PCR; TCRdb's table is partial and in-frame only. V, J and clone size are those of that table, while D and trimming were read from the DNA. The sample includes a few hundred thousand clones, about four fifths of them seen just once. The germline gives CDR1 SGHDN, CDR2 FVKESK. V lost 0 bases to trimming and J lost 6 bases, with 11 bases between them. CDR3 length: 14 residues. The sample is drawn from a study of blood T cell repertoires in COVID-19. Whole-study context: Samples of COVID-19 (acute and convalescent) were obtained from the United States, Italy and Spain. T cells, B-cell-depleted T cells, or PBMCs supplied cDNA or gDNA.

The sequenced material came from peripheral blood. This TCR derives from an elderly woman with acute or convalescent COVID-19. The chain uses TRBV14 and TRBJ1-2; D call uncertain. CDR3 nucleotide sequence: TGTGCCAGCAGCCAAGAATTCGGGGTCGATGGCTACACCTTC. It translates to CASSQEFGVDGYTF. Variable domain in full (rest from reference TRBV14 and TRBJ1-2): EAGVTQFPSHSVIEKGQTVTLRCDPISGHDNLYWYRRVMGKEIKFLLHFVKESKQDESGMPNNRFLAERTGGTYSTLKVQPAELEDSGVYFCASSQEFGVDGYTFGSGTRLTVV.